This is a list of T cell receptor beta chains from one sample in a study of early T cells in non-severe SARS-CoV-2 infection. MiXCR was run by TCRdb on the 5' RACE reads, yielding one entry per CDR3 protein. The repertoire holds 70,000 or so distinct CDR3 sequences, with 12% as singletons. The sequencing sample was made of whole blood. The receptors here all came from an adult who was a healthcare worker with PCR-confirmed SARS-CoV-2 infection or an uninfected control (not recorded which). The CDR3 runs from the conserved cysteine through the conserved F or W. D genes are given only for firm matches. Clone size, where shown, is once, few, many, or a class for clones that have expanded.

D	V	size	J	CDR3	DNA
NA	TRBV14	NA	TRBJ1-2	CASSRASDSRWEGYTF	TGTGCCAGCAGCCGGGCGTCGGACAGCCGATGGGAGGGCTACACCTTC
TRBD1	TRBV12-3/TRBV12-4	NA	TRBJ2-2	CASSLGPGTGVPGELFF	TGTGCCAGCAGTTTGGGTCCCGGGACAGGGGTCCCCGGGGAGCTGTTTTTT
NA	TRBV7-6	many	TRBJ1-4	CASSFRDGKLFF	TGTGCCAGCAGCTTTCGCGACGGTAAACTGTTTTTT
NA	TRBV28	NA	TRBJ2-1	CASSLTGPLRVQFF	TGTGCCAGCAGTTTAACCGGCCCCCTAAGGGTGCAGTTCTTC
NA	TRBV9	NA	TRBJ2-2	CASSVAWGTGELFF	TGTGCCAGCAGCGTAGCTTGGGGCACCGGGGAGCTGTTTTTT
NA	TRBV20-1	many	TRBJ1-2	CSARGSSNYGYTF	TGCAGTGCTAGAGGGTCGTCTAACTATGGCTACACCTTC
NA	TRBV11-2	many	TRBJ1-2	CASSHGTPLGYTF	TGTGCCAGCAGCCACGGGACACCCCTTGGCTACACCTTC
NA	TRBV12-3/TRBV12-4	many	TRBJ2-7	CASRQDSLEQYF	TGTGCCAGCAGACAGGACAGCCTCGAGCAGTACTTC
NA	TRBV7-6	many	TRBJ2-2	CASSLGGGAGTTGELFF	TGTGCCAGCAGCTTAGGCGGAGGGGCAGGAACAACCGGGGAGCTGTTTTTT
NA	TRBV19	many	TRBJ1-2	CASSPGTDGYTF	TGTGCCAGTAGTCCCGGGACGGATGGCTACACCTTC
NA	TRBV5-4	NA	TRBJ1-1	CASSSPLTGTEAFF	TGTGCCAGCAGCTCCCCTTTGACAGGCACTGAAGCTTTCTTT
NA	TRBV28	NA	TRBJ1-4	CASSHHSRGRPGEKLFF	TGTGCCAGCAGTCACCACTCCAGGGGTCGACCTGGGGAAAAACTGTTTTTT
NA	TRBV20-1	NA	TRBJ1-1	CSAKSLPSTEAFF	TGCAGTGCTAAATCACTCCCAAGCACTGAAGCTTTCTTT
NA	TRBV11-2	many	TRBJ1-6	CASSSRQHPNSPLHF	TGTGCCAGCAGCTCCCGACAGCATCCTAATTCACCCCTCCACTTT
NA	TRBV4-2	NA	TRBJ2-4	CASSPQGGQGLAKNIQYF	TGTGCCAGCAGCCCCCAGGGGGGCCAGGGTCTAGCCAAAAACATTCAGTACTTC
TRBD1	TRBV20-1	many	TRBJ2-3	CSARGGGTGVVFDTQYF	TGCAGTGCTAGAGGAGGGGGGACAGGGGTGGTCTTTGATACGCAGTATTTT
TRBD1	TRBV3-1	NA	TRBJ1-2	CASSQAGTGIYGYTF	TGTGCCAGCAGCCAAGCCGGGACAGGGATCTATGGCTACACCTTC
NA	TRBV20-1	NA	TRBJ2-7	CSARPGWSSYEQYF	TGCAGTGCTAGACCGGGGTGGAGCTCCTACGAGCAGTACTTC
TRBD1	TRBV7-6	many	TRBJ2-2	CASSLLGQGANTGELFF	TGTGCCAGCAGCTTACTAGGACAGGGGGCGAACACCGGGGAGCTGTTTTTT
NA	TRBV7-2	few	TRBJ1-1	CASSLARFGGVSEAFF	TGTGCCAGCAGCTTAGCGCGGTTCGGAGGGGTCTCTGAAGCTTTCTTT
NA	TRBV12-3/TRBV12-4	few	TRBJ1-2	CASTTLPGHNYGYTF	TGTGCCAGCACCACCCTGCCGGGTCACAACTATGGCTACACCTTC
NA	TRBV29-1	many	TRBJ1-2	CSVEELLGYTF	TGCAGCGTTGAAGAGCTTCTGGGCTACACCTTC
NA	TRBV5-4	NA	TRBJ2-1	CASSSWMGSPFF	TGTGCCAGCAGCAGTTGGATGGGTAGTCCGTTCTTC
NA	TRBV27	NA	TRBJ2-5	CASTHRETQYF	TGTGCCAGCACTCACAGAGAGACCCAGTACTTC
TRBD1	TRBV2	NA	TRBJ1-6	CASRTGTNSPLHF	TGTGCCAGCAGGACAGGGACCAATTCACCCCTCCACTTT
NA	TRBV6-2/TRBV6-3	NA	TRBJ2-5	CASSYSFFQTQYF	TGTGCCAGCAGTTACTCGTTTTTCCAGACCCAGTACTTC
TRBD2	TRBV2	few	TRBJ2-1	CASSDVSSGGARSYNEQFF	TGTGCCAGCAGTGACGTGTCTAGCGGGGGGGCCAGGTCCTACAATGAGCAGTTCTTC
NA	TRBV7-9	many	TRBJ1-1	CASSFQGNTEAFF	TGTGCCAGCAGCTTTCAGGGGAACACTGAAGCTTTCTTT
NA	TRBV20-1	NA	TRBJ1-6	CSAREHRSSYNSPLHF	TGCAGTGCTAGAGAGCACAGGAGCTCCTATAATTCACCCCTCCACTTT
TRBD1	TRBV30	few	TRBJ2-3	CALHRGPPTDTQYF	TGTGCCTTACACAGGGGGCCCCCCACAGATACGCAGTATTTT
NA	TRBV3-1	few	TRBJ2-7	CASSQEALTRQYF	TGTGCCAGCAGCCAAGAGGCCCTTACGAGGCAGTACTTC
NA	TRBV15	few	TRBJ1-6	CATSGSSSYNSPLHF	TGTGCCACCAGCGGCAGCAGCTCCTATAATTCACCCCTCCACTTT
TRBD1	TRBV10-3	many	TRBJ2-1	CAISESDRWSEQFF	TGTGCCATCAGTGAGTCGGACAGGTGGAGTGAGCAGTTCTTC
TRBD2	TRBV7-2	many	TRBJ2-1	CASSLGRGGPYEQFF	TGTGCCAGCAGCTTAGGGCGGGGGGGCCCGTATGAGCAGTTCTTC
TRBD1	TRBV9	NA	TRBJ1-3	CASSLQTGAGNTIYF	TGTGCCAGCAGCCTCCAGACAGGGGCTGGAAACACCATATATTTT
NA	TRBV5-1	NA	TRBJ1-1	CASSLEYSGKAFF	TGCGCCAGCAGCTTGGAGTACAGCGGCAAAGCTTTCTTT
NA	TRBV4-1	few	TRBJ2-7	CASSQAGRVGYEQYF	TGCGCCAGCAGCCAAGCGGGCAGGGTAGGCTACGAGCAGTACTTC
NA	TRBV12-3/TRBV12-4	NA	TRBJ2-1	CASSLGRSEQSEQFF	TGTGCCAGCAGTTTGGGTAGGTCTGAACAAAGTGAGCAGTTCTTC
NA	TRBV29-1	NA	TRBJ1-1	CSVDEAFF	TGCAGCGTTGACGAAGCTTTCTTT
TRBD2	TRBV5-1	NA	TRBJ2-2	CASSLGLAGADTGELFF	TGCGCCAGCAGCTTGGGACTAGCGGGGGCGGACACCGGGGAGCTGTTTTTT
NA	TRBV6-5	NA	TRBJ2-5	CASSTHGETQYF	TGTGCCAGCAGTACCCACGGTGAGACCCAGTACTTC
TRBD1	TRBV2	many	TRBJ2-3	CASIPGGTGRTDTQYF	TGTGCCAGCATCCCCGGAGGGACAGGGAGGACAGATACGCAGTATTTT
NA	TRBV11-2	NA	TRBJ1-1	CASSLISPRDTEAFF	TGTGCCAGCAGCTTAATAAGCCCTAGGGACACTGAAGCTTTCTTT
TRBD2	TRBV20-1	NA	TRBJ2-7	CSASRTSGGAGNEQYF	TGCAGTGCTAGCAGGACTAGCGGGGGGGCCGGCAACGAGCAGTACTTC
NA	TRBV5-1	NA	TRBJ1-5	CASSLGGVNQPQHF	TGCGCCAGCAGCTTGGGAGGGGTGAATCAGCCCCAGCATTTT
TRBD2	TRBV28	NA	TRBJ2-7	CASSAGDGYEQYF	TGTGCCAGCAGTGCGGGGGACGGGTACGAGCAGTACTTC
NA	TRBV9	few	TRBJ2-1	CASSAGGLGIAATYNEQFF	TGTGCCAGCAGCGCCGGAGGGCTCGGTATAGCGGCTACCTACAATGAGCAGTTCTTC
NA	TRBV4-3	NA	TRBJ1-1	CASSQDLRGGEGAFF	TGCGCCAGCAGCCAAGATCTTCGGGGGGGCGAGGGAGCTTTCTTT
NA	TRBV29-1	NA	TRBJ2-5	CSVLYEGQETQYF	TGCAGCGTTTTATATGAAGGGCAAGAGACCCAGTACTTC
NA	TRBV7-6	many	TRBJ2-7	CASSRQPPNEQYF	TGTGCCAGCAGCCGTCAGCCCCCCAACGAGCAGTACTTC
NA	TRBV18	NA	TRBJ1-3	CASSPQNSGNTIYF	TGTGCCAGCTCACCACAAAACTCTGGAAACACCATATATTTT
NA	TRBV19	few	TRBJ1-2	CASKQAGLRDGYTF	TGTGCCAGTAAACAAGCAGGACTTAGGGATGGCTACACCTTC
NA	TRBV29-1	few	TRBJ2-3	CSVLRGTDTQYF	TGCAGCGTTCTACGGGGCACAGATACGCAGTATTTT
NA	TRBV29-1	many	TRBJ2-3	CSVDRSGSTDTQYF	TGCAGCGTTGACCGGAGCGGAAGCACAGATACGCAGTATTTT